The 17 T cell receptor beta chains listed next were all sequenced from one sample in a study of radiotherapy plus CTLA-4 blockade in lung cancer. The data were produced by immunoSEQ multiplex PCR, yet TCRdb's version contains in-frame clones alone and is incomplete. The sample yields tens of thousands of clones, about four fifths seen once. The starting material was peripheral blood, obtained from a patient treated with radiotherapy plus ipilimumab. All receptors come from a human donor with non-small cell lung cancer whose response to radiotherapy plus ipilimumab could not be evaluated.

This chain uses TRBV5-1 with TRBJ2-3, with D uncertain. The CDR3 has 15 amino acids. The V end lost 3 bases, the J end lost 4 bases, and 15 bases lay between the germline ends. Germline CDR1 is SGHRS and CDR2 is YFSETQ. The CDR3: CASSYNTGSPDTQYF. DNA for the CDR3: TGCGCCAGCAGCTACAACACCGGTAGCCCAGATACGCAGTATTTT.

This chain links TRBV2 with TRBJ2-1; TRBD2 agrees at 11 bases. Germline V gives CDR1 SNHLY, CDR2 FYNNEI. The CDR3 length is 16 residues. The ends lost 5 bases at V and 5 bases at J; junction bases unmatched: 8. CDR3 sequence: CASSKTSGMVHNEQFF. The DNA for the CDR3 is TGTGCCAGCAGTAAGACTAGCGGGATGGTCCACAATGAGCAGTTCTTC.

The chain carries TRBV6-6 and TRBJ2-7; TRBD1 matches 8 bases. CDR1 and CDR2 from the germline V gene are MNHNY and SVGAGI (reference sequence). V lost 8 bases, J lost 1 base, and 4 bases stayed unmatched. The CDR3 loop spans 13 amino acids. In nucleotides, the CDR3 is TGTGCCAGCGGACAGGGTACGTCCTACGAGCAGTACTTC. Encoded protein: CASGQGTSYEQYF.

CDR3 DNA sequence: TGTGCCAGCAGCTGGTTCAGGGAGGAGGCTGAAGCTTTCTTT. Amino acids: CASSWFREEAEAFF. This chain joins TRBV5-6 and TRBJ1-1; maybe TRBD1 (5 bases). Germline V CDR1 and CDR2: SGHDT, YYEEEE. The CDR3 totals 14 residues. The V end lost 3 bases, the J end lost 6 bases, and 15 bases lay between the germline ends.

The gene calls are TRBV11-3 and TRBJ2-1; D remains ambiguous. The CDR3 consists of 14 residues. The V end was cut by 5 bases, the J end by 8 bases, with 16 bases between. CDR1 and CDR2 from the germline V gene are SGHNT and YENEEA. The CDR3 region is CASSLSGTVDEQFF. The CDR3 region has the DNA TGTGCCAGCAGCCTCTCCGGAACAGTCGATGAGCAGTTCTTC.

The V and J genes are TRBV4-1 and TRBJ1-2; 7 bases fit TRBD1. V was pared by 6 bases and J by 1 base, with 8 bases of the junction left unmatched. This CDR3 comprises 15 residues. The germline V gene encodes CDR1 MGHRA and CDR2 YSYEKL. The CDR3 loop is CASSRDPGGNYGYTF. In DNA form, the CDR3 reads TGCGCCAGCAGTCGGGATCCAGGGGGTAACTATGGCTACACCTTC.

The chain is built from TRBV9 and TRBJ2-5; weak D call: TRBD1 (7 bases). CDR3 size: 17 residues. CDR1 and CDR2 from the germline V gene are SGDLS and YYNGEE. The V gene lost 2 bases and the J gene lost 4 bases, with 21 bases spanning the gap. CDR3 nucleotide sequence: TGTGCCAGCAGCGTCGACAGGGAATTCCTGGGGGGAGAGACCCAGTACTTC. Translation gives CASSVDREFLGGETQYF.

The chain is built from TRBV11-2 and TRBJ2-2; 8 nucleotides match TRBD2. CDR1 is SGHAT and CDR2 is FQNNGV in the germline V gene. J was trimmed by 5 bases and V by 2 bases; bases with no gene match: 4. This CDR3 is 15 amino acids long. This chain's CDR3 is CASSLSSGGTGELFF. The CDR3 DNA reads as TGTGCCAGCAGCTTATCCAGCGGGGGAACCGGGGAGCTGTTTTTT.

The chain recombines TRBV7-3 with TRBJ2-1; tentatively, D is TRBD2 (7 bases). Germline CDR1 is SGHTA and CDR2 is FQGTGA. Trimming took off 3 bases at V and 7 bases at J, with 10 bases between the two ends. This CDR3 has 13 residues. CDR3 DNA sequence: TGTGCCAGCAGCTTGGGGGGGCATAATGAGCAGTTCTTC. Amino acid sequence: CASSLGGHNEQFF.

The chain uses TRBV28 and TRBJ2-4; no firm D call. Germline loops: CDR1 MDHEN, CDR2 SYDVKM. The CDR3 contains 15 residues. V shed 6 bases and J shed 0 bases, with 12 bases lying between them. CDR3 region: CASSASVLAKNIQYF. DNA of the CDR3: TGTGCCAGCAGCGCCTCGGTCCTAGCCAAAAACATTCAGTACTTC.

The chain combines TRBV9 with TRBJ1-1; 12 bases are shared with TRBD1. The J segment lost 5 bases and the V segment lost 0 bases, leaving 5 bases of the junction unmatched. Germline V gene lookup returns CDR1 SGDLS and CDR2 YYNGEE. This CDR3 is 16 amino acids long. The CDR3 bases are TGTGCCAGCAGCGTAGCAGGGACAGGGGGCTCGACTGAAGCTTTCTTT. It encodes CASSVAGTGGSTEAFF. The whole variable domain, remainder taken from reference TRBV9 and TRBJ1-1, is DSGVTQTPKHLITATGQRVTLRCSPRSGDLSVYWYQQSLDQGLQFLIQYYNGEERAKGNILERFSAQQFPDLHSELNLSSLELGDSALYFCASSVAGTGGSTEAFFGQGTRLTVV.

This chain joins TRBV18 and TRBJ1-2; TRBD1 might be the D (6 bases). This CDR3 comprises 16 residues. V lost 3 bases, J lost 7 bases, and 21 bases lay in between. CDR1 is KGHSH and CDR2 is LQKENI in the germline V gene. Here the CDR3 DNA reads TGTGCCAGCTCACCGAGACAGGCCCGAGAGGGGTCTGGCTACACCTTC. Protein: CASSPRQAREGSGYTF.

This clone occurred once. The V gene is TRBV27, the J gene TRBJ2-7, with 7 positions matching TRBD1. The CDR3 spans 13 residues. Germline values: CDR1 MNHEY, CDR2 SMNVEV (reference sequence). Unmatched junction bases numbered 1, after V lost 2 bases and J lost 3 bases. The DNA of the CDR3 is TGTGCCAGCAGTTTACGGGACAGCTACGAGCAGTACTTC. Translated, it gives CASSLRDSYEQYF.

The V gene is TRBV7-9, the J gene TRBJ2-1, with TRBD2 matching 7 bases. In germline, CDR1 is SEHNR, CDR2 FQNEAQ (reference sequence). This CDR3 is built from 16 residues. The V segment lost 5 bases and the J segment 5 bases; nucleotides outside the gene matches: 12. The CDR3 spells CASSPPPGLSNNEQFF. CDR3 bases: TGTGCCAGCAGCCCACCCCCGGGACTAAGTAACAATGAGCAGTTCTTC.

The rearrangement links TRBV4-3 to TRBJ2-7; the D gene is possibly TRBD1 (6 bases). This CDR3 has 13 residues. V gave up 4 bases and J gave up 6 bases, with 13 bases separating them. CDR1 and CDR2 from the germline V gene are LGHNA and YSLEER. CDR3 sequence reads: CASSLDSGAEQYF. CDR3 sequence (DNA): TGCGCCAGCAGCCTGGACAGTGGAGCCGAGCAGTACTTC.

The chain recombines TRBV28 with TRBJ1-6, with D possibly being TRBD1 (6 bases). Germline V gives CDR1 MDHEN, CDR2 SYDVKM. The length of the CDR3 is 13 residues. Trimming removed 6 bases at V and 8 bases at J, with 11 bases between. Here the CDR3 DNA reads TGTGCCAGCAGCAACAGGGCCGATTCACCCCTCCACTTT. Amino acid sequence: CASSNRADSPLHF.

The table lists this clone with a few counts. This chain joins TRBV7-3 and TRBJ2-3, with a tentative D call TRBD1 (6 bases). The CDR3 covers 16 residues. Germline CDR1 is SGHTA and CDR2 is FQGTGA. The V end was cut by 3 bases, the J end by 3 bases, with 16 bases between. The CDR3 DNA sequence: TGTGCCAGCAGCTTCGACACAGGGTCCCCTACAGATACGCAGTATTTT. Its protein product is CASSFDTGSPTDTQYF. The full variable domain, its missing parts supplied by reference TRBV7-3 and TRBJ2-3, is GAGVSQTPSNKVTEKGKYVELRCDPISGHTALYWYRQSLGQGPEFLIYFQGTGAADDSGLPNDRFFAVRPEGSVSTLKIQRTERGDSAVYLCASSFDTGSPTDTQYFGPGTRLTVL.